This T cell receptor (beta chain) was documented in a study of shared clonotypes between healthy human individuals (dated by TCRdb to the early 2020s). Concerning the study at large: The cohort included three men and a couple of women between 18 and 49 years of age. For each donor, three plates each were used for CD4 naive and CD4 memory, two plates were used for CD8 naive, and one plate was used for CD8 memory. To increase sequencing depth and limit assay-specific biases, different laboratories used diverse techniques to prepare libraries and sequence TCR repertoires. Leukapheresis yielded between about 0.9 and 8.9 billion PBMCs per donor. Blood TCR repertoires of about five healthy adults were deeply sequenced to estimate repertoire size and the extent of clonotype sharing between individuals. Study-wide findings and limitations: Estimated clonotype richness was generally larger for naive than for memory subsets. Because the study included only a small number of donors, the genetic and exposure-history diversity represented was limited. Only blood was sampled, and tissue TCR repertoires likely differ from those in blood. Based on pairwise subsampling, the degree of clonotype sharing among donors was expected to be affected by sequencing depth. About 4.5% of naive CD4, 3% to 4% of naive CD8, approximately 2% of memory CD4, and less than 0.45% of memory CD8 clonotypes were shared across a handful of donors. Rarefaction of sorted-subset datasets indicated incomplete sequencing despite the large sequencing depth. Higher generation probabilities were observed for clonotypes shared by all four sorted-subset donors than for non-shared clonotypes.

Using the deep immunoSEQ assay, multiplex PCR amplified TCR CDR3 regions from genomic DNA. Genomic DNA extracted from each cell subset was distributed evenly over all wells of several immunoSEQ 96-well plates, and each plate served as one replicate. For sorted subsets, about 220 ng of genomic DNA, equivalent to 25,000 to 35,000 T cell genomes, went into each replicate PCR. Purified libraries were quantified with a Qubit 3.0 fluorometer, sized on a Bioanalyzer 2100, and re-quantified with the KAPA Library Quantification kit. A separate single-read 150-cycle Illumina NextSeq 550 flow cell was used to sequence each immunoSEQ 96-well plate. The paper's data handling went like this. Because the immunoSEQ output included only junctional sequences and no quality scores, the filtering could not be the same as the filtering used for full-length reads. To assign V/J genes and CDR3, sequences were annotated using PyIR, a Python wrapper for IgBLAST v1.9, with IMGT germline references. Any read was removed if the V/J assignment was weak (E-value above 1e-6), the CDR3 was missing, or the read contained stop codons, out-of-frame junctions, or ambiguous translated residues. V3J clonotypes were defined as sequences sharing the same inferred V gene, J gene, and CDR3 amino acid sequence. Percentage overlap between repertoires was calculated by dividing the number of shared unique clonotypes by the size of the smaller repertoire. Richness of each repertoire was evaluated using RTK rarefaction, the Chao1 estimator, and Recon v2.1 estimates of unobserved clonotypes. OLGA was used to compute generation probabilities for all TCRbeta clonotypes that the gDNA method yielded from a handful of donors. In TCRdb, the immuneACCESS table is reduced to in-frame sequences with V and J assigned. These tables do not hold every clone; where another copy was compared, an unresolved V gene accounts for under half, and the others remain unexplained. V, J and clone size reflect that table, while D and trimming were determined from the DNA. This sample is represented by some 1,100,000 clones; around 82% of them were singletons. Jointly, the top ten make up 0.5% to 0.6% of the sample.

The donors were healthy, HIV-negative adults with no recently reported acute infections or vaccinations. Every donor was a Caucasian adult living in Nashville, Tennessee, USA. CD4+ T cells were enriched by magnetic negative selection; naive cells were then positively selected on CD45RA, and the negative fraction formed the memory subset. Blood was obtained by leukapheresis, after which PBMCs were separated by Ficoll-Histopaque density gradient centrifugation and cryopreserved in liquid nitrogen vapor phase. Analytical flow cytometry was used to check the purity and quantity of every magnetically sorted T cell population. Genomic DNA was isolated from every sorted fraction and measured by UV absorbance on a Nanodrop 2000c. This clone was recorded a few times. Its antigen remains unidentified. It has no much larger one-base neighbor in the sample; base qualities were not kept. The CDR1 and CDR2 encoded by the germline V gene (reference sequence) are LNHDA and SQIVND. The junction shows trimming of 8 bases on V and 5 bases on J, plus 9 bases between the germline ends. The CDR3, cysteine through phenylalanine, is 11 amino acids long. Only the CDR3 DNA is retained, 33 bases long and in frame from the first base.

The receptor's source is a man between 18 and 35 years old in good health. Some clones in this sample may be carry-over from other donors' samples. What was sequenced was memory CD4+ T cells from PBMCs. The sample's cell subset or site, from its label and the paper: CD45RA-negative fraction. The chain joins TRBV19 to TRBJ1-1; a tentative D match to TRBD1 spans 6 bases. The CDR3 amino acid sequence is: CASLDRTEAFF. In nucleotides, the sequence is TGTGCCAGTCTAGACAGGACTGAAGCTTTCTTT.